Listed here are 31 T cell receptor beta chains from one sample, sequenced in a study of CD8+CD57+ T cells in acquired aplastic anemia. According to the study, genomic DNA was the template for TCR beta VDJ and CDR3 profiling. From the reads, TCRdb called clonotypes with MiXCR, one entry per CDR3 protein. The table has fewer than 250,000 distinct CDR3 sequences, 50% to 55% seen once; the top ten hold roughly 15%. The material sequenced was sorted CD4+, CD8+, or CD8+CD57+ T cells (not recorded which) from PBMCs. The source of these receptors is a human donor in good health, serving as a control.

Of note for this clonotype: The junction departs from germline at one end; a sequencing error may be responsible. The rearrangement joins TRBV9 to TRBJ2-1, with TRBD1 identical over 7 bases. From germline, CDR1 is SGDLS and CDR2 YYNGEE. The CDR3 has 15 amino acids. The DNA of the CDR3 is TGTGCCAGCAGCGTAGGGGCAGGGGGTAGTCGTGAGCAGCTCTTC. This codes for CASSVGAGGSREQLF.

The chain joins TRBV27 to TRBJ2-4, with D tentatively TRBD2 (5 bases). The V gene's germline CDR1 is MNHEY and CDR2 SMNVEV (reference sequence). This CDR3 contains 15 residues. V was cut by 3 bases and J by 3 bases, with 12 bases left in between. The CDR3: CASSFSPAGKNIQYF. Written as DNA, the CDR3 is TGTGCCAGCAGTTTCAGTCCGGCGGGCAAAAACATTCAGTACTTC.

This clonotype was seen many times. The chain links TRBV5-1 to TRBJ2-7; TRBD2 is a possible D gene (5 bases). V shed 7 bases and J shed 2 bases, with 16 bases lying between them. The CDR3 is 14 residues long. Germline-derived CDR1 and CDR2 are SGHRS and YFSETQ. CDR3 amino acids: CASGLGVGAYEQYF. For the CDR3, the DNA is TGCGCCAGCGGGCTGGGAGTCGGCGCCTACGAGCAGTACTTC.

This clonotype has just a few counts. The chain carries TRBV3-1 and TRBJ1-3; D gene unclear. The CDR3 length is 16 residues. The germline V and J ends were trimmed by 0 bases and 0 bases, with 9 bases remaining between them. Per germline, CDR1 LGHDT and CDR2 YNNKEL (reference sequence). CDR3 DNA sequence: TGTGCCAGCAGCCAAGATACCCCAACCTCTGGAAACACCATATATTTT. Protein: CASSQDTPTSGNTIYF.

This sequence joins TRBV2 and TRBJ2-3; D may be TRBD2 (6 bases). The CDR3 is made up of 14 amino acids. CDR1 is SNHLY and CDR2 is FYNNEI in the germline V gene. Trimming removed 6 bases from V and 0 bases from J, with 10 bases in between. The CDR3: CASRSDYSTDTQYF. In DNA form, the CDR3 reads TGTGCCAGCAGGTCGGACTACAGCACAGATACGCAGTATTTT.

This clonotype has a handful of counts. For the CDR3, the DNA is TGTGCCAGCAGATATTCGGGCACTGAAGCTTTCTTT. The encoded protein is CASRYSGTEAFF. This chain connects TRBV7-2 to TRBJ1-1, with no clear D. The V end was cut by 6 bases, the J end by 4 bases, with 9 bases between. Germline V gives CDR1 SGHTA, CDR2 FQGNSA. The CDR3 spans 12 residues. Together with reference TRBV7-2 and TRBJ1-1, the CDR3 gives the full variable domain: GAGVSQSPSNKVTEKGKDVELRCDPISGHTALYWYRQSLGQGLEFLIYFQGNSAPDKSGLPSDRFSAERTGGSVSTLTIQRTQQEDSAVYLCASRYSGTEAFFGQGTRLTVV.

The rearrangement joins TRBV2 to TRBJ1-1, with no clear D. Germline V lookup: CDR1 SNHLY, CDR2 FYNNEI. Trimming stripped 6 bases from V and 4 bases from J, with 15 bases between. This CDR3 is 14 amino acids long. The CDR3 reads CASSLADDGTEAFF. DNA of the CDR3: TGTGCCAGCAGCTTGGCAGACGATGGCACTGAAGCTTTCTTT.

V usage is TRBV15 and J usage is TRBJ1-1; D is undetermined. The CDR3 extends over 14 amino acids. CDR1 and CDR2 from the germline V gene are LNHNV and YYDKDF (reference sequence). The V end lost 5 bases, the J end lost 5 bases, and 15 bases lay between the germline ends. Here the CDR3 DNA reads TGTGCCACCAGCCTCAGCTCGGGTTTGACTGAAGCTTTCTTT. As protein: CATSLSSGLTEAFF. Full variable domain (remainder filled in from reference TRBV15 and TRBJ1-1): DAMVIQNPRYQVTQFGKPVTLSCSQTLNHNVMYWYQQKSSQAPKLLFHYYDKDFNNEADTPDNFQSRRPNTSFCFLDIRSPGLGDTAMYLCATSLSSGLTEAFFGQGTRLTVV.

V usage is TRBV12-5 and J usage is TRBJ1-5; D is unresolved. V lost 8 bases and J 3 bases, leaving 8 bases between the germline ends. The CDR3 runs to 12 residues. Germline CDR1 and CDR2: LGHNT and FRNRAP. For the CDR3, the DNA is TGTGCTAGTTGTCAGGACAATCAGCCCCAGCATTTT. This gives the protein CASCQDNQPQHF.

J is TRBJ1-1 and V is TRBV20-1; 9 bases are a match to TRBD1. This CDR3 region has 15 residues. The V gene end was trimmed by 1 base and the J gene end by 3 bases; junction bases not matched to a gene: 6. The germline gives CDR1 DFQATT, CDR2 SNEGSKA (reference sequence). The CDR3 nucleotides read TGCAGTGCTAGAGGCTCGACAGGGGGGGACACTGAAGCTTTCTTT. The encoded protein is CSARGSTGGDTEAFF.

DNA of the CDR3: TGTGCCACCAGACGGACGGGATTTGAGGAGACCCAGTACTTC. This translates into CATRRTGFEETQYF. The rearrangement joins TRBV15 to TRBJ2-5; D perhaps matches TRBD2 (5 bases). Trimming cost V 6 bases and J 5 bases, with 16 bases left between them. In germline, CDR1 is LNHNV, CDR2 YYDKDF (reference sequence). The CDR3 totals 14 residues.

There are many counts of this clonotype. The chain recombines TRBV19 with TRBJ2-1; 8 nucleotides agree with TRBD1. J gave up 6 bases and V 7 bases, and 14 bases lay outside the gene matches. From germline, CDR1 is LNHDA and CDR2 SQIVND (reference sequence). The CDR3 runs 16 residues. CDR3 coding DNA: TGTGCCAGTAAGATAGGTGGACAGGGAGCGGGCAATGAGCAGTTCTTC. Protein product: CASKIGGQGAGNEQFF. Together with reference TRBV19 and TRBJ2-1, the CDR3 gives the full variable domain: DGGITQSPKYLFRKEGQNVTLSCEQNLNHDAMYWYRQDPGQGLRLIYYSQIVNDFQKGDIAEGYSVSREKKESFPLTVTSAQKNPTAFYLCASKIGGQGAGNEQFFGPGTRLTVL.

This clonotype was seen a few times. This CDR3 is CASSQVRGTEAFF. In DNA, the CDR3 is TGTGCCAGCAGCCAAGTCCGGGGCACTGAAGCTTTCTTT. This chain joins TRBV3-1 and TRBJ1-1; D is uncertain. There are 13 residues in the CDR3. The V gene's germline CDR1 is LGHDT and CDR2 YNNKEL (reference sequence). The V gene lost 1 base and the J gene lost 4 bases, with 7 bases spanning the gap.

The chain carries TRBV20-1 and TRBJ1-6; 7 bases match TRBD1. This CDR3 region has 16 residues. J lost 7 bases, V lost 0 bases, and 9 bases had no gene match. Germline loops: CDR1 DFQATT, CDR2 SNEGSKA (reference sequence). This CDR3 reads CSAREPTGSRNSPLHF. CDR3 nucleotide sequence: TGCAGTGCTAGAGAACCGACAGGGTCGAGAAATTCACCCCTCCACTTT.

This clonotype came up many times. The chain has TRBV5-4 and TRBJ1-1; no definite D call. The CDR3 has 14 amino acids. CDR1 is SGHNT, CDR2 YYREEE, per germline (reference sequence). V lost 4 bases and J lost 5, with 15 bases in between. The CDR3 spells CASSRREARTEAFF. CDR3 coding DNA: TGTGCCAGCAGCCGAAGGGAGGCGAGAACTGAAGCTTTCTTT.

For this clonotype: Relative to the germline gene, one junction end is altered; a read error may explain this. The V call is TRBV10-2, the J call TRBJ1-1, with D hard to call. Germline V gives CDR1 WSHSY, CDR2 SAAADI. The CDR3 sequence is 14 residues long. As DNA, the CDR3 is TGCCCCAGCAGTGACGATTCCTTCTACGGGAAAGCTTTCTTT. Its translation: CPSSDDSFYGKAFF.

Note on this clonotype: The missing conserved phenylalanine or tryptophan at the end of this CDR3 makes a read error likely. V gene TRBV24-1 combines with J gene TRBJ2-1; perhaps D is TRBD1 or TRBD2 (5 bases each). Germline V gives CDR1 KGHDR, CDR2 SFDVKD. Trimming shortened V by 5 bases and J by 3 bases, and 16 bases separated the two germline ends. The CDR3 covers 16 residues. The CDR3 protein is CATSASRDRDYNEQFL. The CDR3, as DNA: TGTGCCACCAGTGCGTCTCGGGACCGGGACTACAATGAGCAGTTCCTC.

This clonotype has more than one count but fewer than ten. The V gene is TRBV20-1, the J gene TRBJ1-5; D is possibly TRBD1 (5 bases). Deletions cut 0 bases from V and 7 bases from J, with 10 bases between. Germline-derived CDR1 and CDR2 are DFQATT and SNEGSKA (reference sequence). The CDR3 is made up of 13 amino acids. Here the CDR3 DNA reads TGCAGTGCTAGAGACAGGGTAGGGCAGCCCCAGCATTTT. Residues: CSARDRVGQPQHF.

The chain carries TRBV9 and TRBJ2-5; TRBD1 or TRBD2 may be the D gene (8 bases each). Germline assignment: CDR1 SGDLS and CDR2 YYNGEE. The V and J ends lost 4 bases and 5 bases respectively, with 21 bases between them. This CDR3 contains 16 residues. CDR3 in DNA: TGTGCCAGCAGCCCGCGGGGGGCAGGGGGCTTGGAGACCCAGTACTTC. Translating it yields CASSPRGAGGLETQYF.

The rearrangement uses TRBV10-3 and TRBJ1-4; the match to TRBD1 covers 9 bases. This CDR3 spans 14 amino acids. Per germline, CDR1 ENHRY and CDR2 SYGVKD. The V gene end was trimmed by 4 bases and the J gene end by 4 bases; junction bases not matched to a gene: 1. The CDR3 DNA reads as TGTGCCATCAGTGTGGACAGGGGTAATGAAAAACTGTTTTTT. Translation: CAISVDRGNEKLFF.

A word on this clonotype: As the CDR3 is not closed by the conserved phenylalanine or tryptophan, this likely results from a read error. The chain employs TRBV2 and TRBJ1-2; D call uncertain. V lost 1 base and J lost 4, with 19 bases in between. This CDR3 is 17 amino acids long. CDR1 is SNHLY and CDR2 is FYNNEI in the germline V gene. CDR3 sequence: CASSEDLPPPPLYGYTL. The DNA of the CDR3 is TGTGCCAGCAGTGAAGACCTGCCCCCTCCCCCTCTCTATGGCTACACCCTC.

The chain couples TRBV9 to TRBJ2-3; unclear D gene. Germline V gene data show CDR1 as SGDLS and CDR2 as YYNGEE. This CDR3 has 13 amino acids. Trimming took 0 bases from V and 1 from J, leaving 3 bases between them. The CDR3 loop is CASSVGRTDTQYF. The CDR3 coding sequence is TGTGCCAGCAGCGTAGGTCGCACAGATACGCAGTATTTT.

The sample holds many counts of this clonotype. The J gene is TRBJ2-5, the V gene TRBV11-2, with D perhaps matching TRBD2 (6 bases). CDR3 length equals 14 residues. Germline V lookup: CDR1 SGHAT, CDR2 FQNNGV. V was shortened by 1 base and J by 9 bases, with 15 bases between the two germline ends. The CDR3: CASSLGGLKRPQYF. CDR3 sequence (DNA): TGTGCCAGCAGCTTAGGGGGACTGAAGAGACCCCAGTACTTC.

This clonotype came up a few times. The DNA for the CDR3 is TGCGCCAGCACTCTGGGAGGCTACACAGATACGCAGTATTTT. This encodes CASTLGGYTDTQYF. The chain couples TRBV5-1 to TRBJ2-3; maybe TRBD2 (6 bases). CDR3 size: 14 residues. V lost 6 bases to trimming and J lost 2 bases, with 13 bases between them. The V gene's germline CDR1 is SGHRS and CDR2 YFSETQ.

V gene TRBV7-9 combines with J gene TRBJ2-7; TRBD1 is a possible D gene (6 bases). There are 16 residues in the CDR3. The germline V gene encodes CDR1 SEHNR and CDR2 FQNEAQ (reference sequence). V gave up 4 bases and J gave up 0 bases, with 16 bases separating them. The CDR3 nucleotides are TGTGCCAGCAGCTACGATAATACAGGGTACTCCTACGAGCAGTACTTC. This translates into CASSYDNTGYSYEQYF.

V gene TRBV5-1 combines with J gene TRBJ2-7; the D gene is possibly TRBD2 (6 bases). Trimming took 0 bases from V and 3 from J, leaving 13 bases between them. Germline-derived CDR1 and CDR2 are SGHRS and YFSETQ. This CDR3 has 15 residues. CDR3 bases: TGCGCCAGCAGCTTGGAACCGGGACTTATCTACGAGCAGTACTTC. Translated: CASSLEPGLIYEQYF.

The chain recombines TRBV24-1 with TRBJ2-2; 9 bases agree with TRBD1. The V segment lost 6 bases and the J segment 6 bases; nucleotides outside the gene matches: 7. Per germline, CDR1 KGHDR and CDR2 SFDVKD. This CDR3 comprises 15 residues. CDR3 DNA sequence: TGTGCCACCAGTATAGGGACAGGGCTGGCCGGGGAGCTGTTTTTT. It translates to CATSIGTGLAGELFF.

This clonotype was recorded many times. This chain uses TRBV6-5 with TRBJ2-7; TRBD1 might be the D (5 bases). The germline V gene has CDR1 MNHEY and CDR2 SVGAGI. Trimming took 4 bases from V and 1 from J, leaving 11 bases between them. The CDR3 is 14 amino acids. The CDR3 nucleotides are TGTGCCAGCAGTTCTCAGGGTCGGTCCTACGAGCAGTACTTC. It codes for CASSSQGRSYEQYF.

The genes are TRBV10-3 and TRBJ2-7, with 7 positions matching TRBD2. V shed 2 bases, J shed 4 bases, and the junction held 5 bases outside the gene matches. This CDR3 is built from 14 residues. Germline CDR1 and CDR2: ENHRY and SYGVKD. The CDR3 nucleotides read TGTGCCATCAGTGAGGTGGGGGGGGGGTACGAGCAGTACTTC. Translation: CAISEVGGGYEQYF.

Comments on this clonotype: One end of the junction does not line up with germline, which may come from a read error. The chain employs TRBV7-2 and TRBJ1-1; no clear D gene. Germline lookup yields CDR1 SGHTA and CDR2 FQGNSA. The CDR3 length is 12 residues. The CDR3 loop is CASSGVMTEAFF. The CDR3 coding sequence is TGTGCCAGCAGCGGAGTAATGACTGAGGCTTTCTTT.

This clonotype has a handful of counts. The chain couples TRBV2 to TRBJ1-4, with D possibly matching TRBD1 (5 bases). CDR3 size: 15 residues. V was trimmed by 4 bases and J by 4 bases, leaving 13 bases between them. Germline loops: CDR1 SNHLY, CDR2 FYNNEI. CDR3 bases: TGTGCCAGCAGTGCCCGGGGCCAGGGTAATGAAAAACTGTTTTTT. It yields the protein CASSARGQGNEKLFF.